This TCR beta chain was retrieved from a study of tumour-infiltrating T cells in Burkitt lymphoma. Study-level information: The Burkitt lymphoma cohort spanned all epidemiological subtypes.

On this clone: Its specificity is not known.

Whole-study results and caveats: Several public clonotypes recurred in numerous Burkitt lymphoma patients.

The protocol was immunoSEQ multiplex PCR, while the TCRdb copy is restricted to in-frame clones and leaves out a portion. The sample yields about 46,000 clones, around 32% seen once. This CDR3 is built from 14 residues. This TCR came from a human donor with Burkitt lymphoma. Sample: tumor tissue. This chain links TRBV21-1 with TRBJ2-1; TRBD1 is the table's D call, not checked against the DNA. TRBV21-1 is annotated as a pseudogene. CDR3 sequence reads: CASSTSRQFWEQFF. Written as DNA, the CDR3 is TGTGCCAGCAGCACGTCGAGACAGTTTTGGGAGCAGTTCTTC.